The rows below give T cell receptor beta chains drawn from one sample of a study of T cells in localized non-small cell lung cancer. Method: immunoSEQ multiplex PCR; TCRdb's copy keeps in-frame clones and lacks some. The sample records 30,000 to 35,000 clones, about 90% being singletons. Here the sequenced sample was peripheral blood, taken before any cancer treatment. These receptor sequences come from a female donor at least 60 years old with stage I lung adenocarcinoma. The CDR3 runs from the conserved cysteine through the conserved F or W. D genes are given only for firm matches. Size is stated for part of the rows, as once, few or many counts, or as a class when the clone is expanded.

d_gene,v_gene,j_gene,abundance,len,CDR3nt,CDR3aa
NA,TRBV6-1,TRBJ2-7,NA,10,TGTGCCAGCATGGAGAACGAGCAGTACTTC,CASMENEQYF
NA,TRBV6-1,TRBJ1-2,NA,15,TGTGCCAGCAGTGAAGCAGGGGCAACAGGAGGGGGCTACACCTTC,CASSEAGATGGGYTF
NA,TRBV19,TRBJ1-1,NA,15,TGTGCCAGTAGTAGGGCCTTTCTAGAGGCCACTGAAGCTTTCTTT,CASSRAFLEATEAFF
NA,TRBV7-8,TRBJ1-1,once,13,TGTGCCAGCAGTCTTCTGGGGGGTGCTGAAGCTTTCTTT,CASSLLGGAEAFF
NA,TRBV18,TRBJ2-3,NA,16,TGTGCCAGCTCACCGGGGGGTACTAGACCAGGAGATACGCAGTATTTT,CASSPGGTRPGDTQYF
NA,TRBV4-3,TRBJ1-4,NA,15,TGCGCCAGCAGCTCAGAGAGGGGGATAAAGGAAAAACTGTTTTTT,CASSSERGIKEKLFF
NA,TRBV4-1,TRBJ1-3,NA,17,TGCGCCAGCAGCCAAGTAAGTGGCACCAGCTCTGGAAACACCATATATTTT,CASSQVSGTSSGNTIYF
TRBD1,TRBV11-2,TRBJ1-1,NA,14,TGTGCCAGCAGCTCGGACAGGGTGCACACTGAAGCTTTCTTT,CASSSDRVHTEAFF
NA,TRBV12-5,TRBJ1-1,NA,13,TGTGCTAGTGGTCATCTGGACACCACTGAAGCTTTCTTT,CASGHLDTTEAFF
NA,TRBV10-3,TRBJ1-6,few,16,TGTGCCATCAGTGAGTCTTGGCAGGGGATGGGGTCACCCCTCCACTTT,CAISESWQGMGSPLHF
NA,TRBV5-1,TRBJ2-5,NA,14,TGCGCCAGCAGTCATGGGGGGGGGCGAGAGACCCAGTACTTC,CASSHGGGRETQYF
TRBD1,TRBV11-2,TRBJ2-7,NA,14,TGTGCCAGCAGCTTAGGACAGGGGCGCTACGAGCAGTACTTC,CASSLGQGRYEQYF
TRBD1,TRBV7-9,TRBJ1-1,NA,16,TGTGCCAGCAGCTTATCTGCTGGGACAGGGGGCACTGAAGCTTTCTTT,CASSLSAGTGGTEAFF
TRBD1,TRBV18,TRBJ2-4,NA,19,TGTGCCAGCTCACGAATCGGACCGGCGACAGGGGGAGCCAAAAACATTCAGTACTTC,CASSRIGPATGGAKNIQYF
NA,TRBV7-2,TRBJ1-6,NA,15,TGTGCCAGCAGCTTAGGACGGGCTTTCCGGTCACCCCTCCACTTT,CASSLGRAFRSPLHF
NA,TRBV20-1,TRBJ1-2,NA,11,TGCAGTGCTAGTAGAAACTATGGCTACACCTTC,CSASRNYGYTF
NA,TRBV14,TRBJ1-2,NA,15,TGTGCCAGCAGCCAAGATCTTCGGGGGTCAGGTGGCTACACCTTC,CASSQDLRGSGGYTF
NA,TRBV6-1,TRBJ1-1,once,15,TGTGCCAGCAGTGCCCGACAGGCCGGGGGCACTGAAGCTTTCTTT,CASSARQAGGTEAFF
NA,TRBV5-1,TRBJ2-2,NA,15,TGCGCCAGCAGGAGGGACACCACGAACACCGGGGAGCTGTTTTTT,CASRRDTTNTGELFF
NA,TRBV28,TRBJ2-5,NA,11,TGTGCCAGCGGGGGGCTTGAGACCCAGTACTTC,CASGGLETQYF
TRBD2,TRBV27,TRBJ2-5,once,15,TGTGCCAGCAGCCGGGGGACTAGCGGTAGGGAGACCCAGTACTTC,CASSRGTSGRETQYF
NA,TRBV6-1,TRBJ1-3,NA,14,TGTGCCAGCAGTGAAGACATCTCTGGAAACACCATATATTTT,CASSEDISGNTIYF
NA,TRBV5-5,TRBJ1-1,NA,14,TGTGCCAGCAGCTTTCTAGCCAAGAACACTGAAGCTTTCTTT,CASSFLAKNTEAFF
NA,TRBV2,TRBJ2-2,once,16,TGTGCCAGCAGTGATCCCCCCGGGGTGAACACCGGGGAGCTGTTTTTT,CASSDPPGVNTGELFF
NA,TRBV29-1,TRBJ2-3,NA,12,TGCAGCGTCCTTCAGGGGGGGGATACGCAGTATTTT,CSVLQGGDTQYF
NA,TRBV19,TRBJ1-1,NA,13,TGTGCCAGTAGTATTGTGTTGAACACTGAAGCTTTCTTT,CASSIVLNTEAFF
TRBD2,TRBV7-7,TRBJ2-5,NA,15,TGTGCCAGCAGCCTCGGGAGCGGGGGGCTGGAGACCCAGTACTTC,CASSLGSGGLETQYF
NA,TRBV7-2,TRBJ1-2,NA,15,TGTGCCAGCAGCCCCATCGAGGGTTCTAACTATGGCTACACCTTC,CASSPIEGSNYGYTF